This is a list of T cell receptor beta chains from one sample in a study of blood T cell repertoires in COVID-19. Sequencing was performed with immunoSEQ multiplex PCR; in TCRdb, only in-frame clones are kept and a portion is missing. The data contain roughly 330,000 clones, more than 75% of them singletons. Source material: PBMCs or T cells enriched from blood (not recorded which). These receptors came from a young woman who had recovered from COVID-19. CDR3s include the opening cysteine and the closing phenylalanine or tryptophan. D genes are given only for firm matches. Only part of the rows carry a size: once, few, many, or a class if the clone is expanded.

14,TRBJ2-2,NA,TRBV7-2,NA,TGTGCCAGCAGCTCCCTCAGGGGTTCCGGGGAGCTGTTTTTT,CASSSLRGSGELFF
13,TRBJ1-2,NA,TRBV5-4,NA,TGTGCCAGCAGCTTAGACGGGGACTATGGCTACACCTTC,CASSLDGDYGYTF
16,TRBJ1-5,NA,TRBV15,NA,TGTGCCACCAGCAGAGGGGAGAGTGGGATGGGATGGCCCCAGCATTTT,CATSRGESGMGWPQHF
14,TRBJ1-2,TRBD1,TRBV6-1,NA,TGTGCCAGCAGTGACCTCTACACAGGGGGGAGCTACACCTTC,CASSDLYTGGSYTF
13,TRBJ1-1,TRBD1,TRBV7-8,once,TGTGCCAGCAGCTTAGGGTACAGGGGTGAAGCTTTCTTT,CASSLGYRGEAFF
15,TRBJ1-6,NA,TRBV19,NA,TGTGCCAGTAGTATTTTAAAGGGGCAGGATTCACCCCTCCACTTT,CASSILKGQDSPLHF
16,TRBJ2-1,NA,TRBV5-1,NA,TGCGCCAGCAGCTTGGATGGCGGGGACTCCTACAATGAGCAGTTCTTC,CASSLDGGDSYNEQFF
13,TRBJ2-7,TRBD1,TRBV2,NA,TGTGCCAGTTCAGGGACAGGTTTCTACGAGCAGTACTTC,CASSGTGFYEQYF
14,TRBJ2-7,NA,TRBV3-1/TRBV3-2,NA,TGTGCCAGCAGCCAAGTCGGAGGTTTTGGCGAGCAGTACTTC,CASSQVGGFGEQYF
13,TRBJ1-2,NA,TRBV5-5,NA,TGTGCCAGCAGCTTTTATACCGGAGATGGCTACACCTTC,CASSFYTGDGYTF
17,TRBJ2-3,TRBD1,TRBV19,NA,TGTGCCAGTAGCCCCGGGACAGGGGTTTCCTACACAGATACGCAGTATTTT,CASSPGTGVSYTDTQYF
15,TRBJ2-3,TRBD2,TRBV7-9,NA,TGTGCCAGCAGCCGGCGACTAGCGGGGCCAGATACGCAGTATTTT,CASSRRLAGPDTQYF
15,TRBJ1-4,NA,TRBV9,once,TGTGCCAGCAGCGTAGGATGGTCAGATAATGAAAAACTGTTTTTT,CASSVGWSDNEKLFF
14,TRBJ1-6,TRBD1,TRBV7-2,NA,TGTGCCAGCAGCTTAGTGACAGGGGATTCACCCCTCCACTTT,CASSLVTGDSPLHF
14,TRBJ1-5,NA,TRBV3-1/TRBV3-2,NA,TGTGCCAGCAGCCAAGGGTCGGTCGGGGGGTCTCAGCATTTT,CASSQGSVGGSQHF
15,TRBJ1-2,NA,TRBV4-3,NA,TGCGCCAGCAGATCGGGACATCAGCGCGACTATGGCTACACCTTC,CASRSGHQRDYGYTF
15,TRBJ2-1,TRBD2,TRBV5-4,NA,TGTGCCAGCAGCTCACCCGGGGGGGGAAACAATGAGCAGTTCTTC,CASSSPGGGNNEQFF
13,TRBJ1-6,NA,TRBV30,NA,TGTGCCTGGAGTCCTGGGGACAAGTCACCCCTCCACTTT,CAWSPGDKSPLHF
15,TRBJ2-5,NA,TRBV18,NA,TGTGCCAGCTCGCCGGCCGGGGGTCGTGGAGAGACCCAGTACTTC,CASSPAGGRGETQYF
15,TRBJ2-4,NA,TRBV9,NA,TGTGCCAGCAGCGCCCCGGGGGTAGCCAAAAACATTCAGTACTTC,CASSAPGVAKNIQYF
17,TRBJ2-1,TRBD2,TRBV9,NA,TGTGCCAGCAGCGCCGCCCTGGGGGGGATCTCCTACAATGAGCAGTTCTTC,CASSAALGGISYNEQFF
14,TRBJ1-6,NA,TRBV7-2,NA,TGTGCCAGCAGTCCCGTCGGAGGGAATTCACCCCTCCACTTT,CASSPVGGNSPLHF